This T cell receptor beta chain was recorded in a study of naive and memory T cell subsets. Study-wide results and caveats: A few larger clonotypes appeared in naive repertoires, especially CD8, possibly memory cells re-expressing CD45RA. In naive cells, over 85% of TCR sequences were seen only once.

The beta constant-region primer was an equimolar mix of two oligonucleotides covering TRBC1 and TRBC2. The ligated cDNA underwent four PCR rounds using SP2 and nested alpha and beta constant-region primers. TCRdb passed the UMI-ligation and nested PCR reads through MiXCR, listing each CDR3 protein once. The profile covers 150,000 or so distinct CDR3 sequences, with 22% appearing a single time and less than 0.13% taken by the ten largest. This CDR3 contains 15 residues. Trimming left V 3 bases short and J 7 bases short, with 16 bases between. Germline V gene sequence: CDR1 SNHLY, CDR2 FYNNEI. After CD4 positive bead selection, the CD4-negative fraction gave CD8 T cells. As concerns this clonotype: The antigen is undetermined.

Sequencing was done on a sample of naive CD4+ T cells from blood. This chain links TRBV2 with TRBJ2-1; D perhaps matches TRBD2 (6 bases). This TCR came from a human donor in good health. The CDR3 DNA reads TGTGCCAGCAGTGAGGAAGCGGGCCCCTTAAATGAGCAGTTCTTC. Translating it yields CASSEEAGPLNEQFF.